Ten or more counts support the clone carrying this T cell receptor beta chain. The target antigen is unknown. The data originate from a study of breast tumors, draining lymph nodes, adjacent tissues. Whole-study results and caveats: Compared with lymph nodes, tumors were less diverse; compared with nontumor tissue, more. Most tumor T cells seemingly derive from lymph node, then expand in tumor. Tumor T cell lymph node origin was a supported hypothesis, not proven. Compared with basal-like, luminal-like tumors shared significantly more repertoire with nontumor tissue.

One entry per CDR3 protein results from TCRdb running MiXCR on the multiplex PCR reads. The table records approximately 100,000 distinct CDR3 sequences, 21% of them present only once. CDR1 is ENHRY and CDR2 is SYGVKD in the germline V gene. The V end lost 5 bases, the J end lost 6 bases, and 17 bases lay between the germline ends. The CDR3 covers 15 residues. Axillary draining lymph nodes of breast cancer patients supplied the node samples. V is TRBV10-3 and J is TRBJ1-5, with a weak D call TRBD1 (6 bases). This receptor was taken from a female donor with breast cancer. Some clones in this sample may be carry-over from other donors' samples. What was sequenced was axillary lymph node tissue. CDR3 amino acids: CAISQQGLGLQPQHF. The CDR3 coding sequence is TGTGCCATCAGTCAACAGGGTTTGGGGCTTCAGCCCCAGCATTTT.